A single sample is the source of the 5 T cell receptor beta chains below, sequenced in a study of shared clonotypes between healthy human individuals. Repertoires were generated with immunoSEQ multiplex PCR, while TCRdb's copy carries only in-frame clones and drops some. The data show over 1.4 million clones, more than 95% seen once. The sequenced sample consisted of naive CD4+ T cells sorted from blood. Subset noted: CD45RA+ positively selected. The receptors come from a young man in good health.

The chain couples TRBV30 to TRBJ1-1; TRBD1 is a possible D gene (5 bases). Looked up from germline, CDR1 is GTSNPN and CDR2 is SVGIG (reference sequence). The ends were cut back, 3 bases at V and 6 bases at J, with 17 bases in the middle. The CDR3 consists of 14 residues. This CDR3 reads CAWRPGGRDAEAFF. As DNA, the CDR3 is TGTGCCTGGAGACCTGGCGGGAGGGACGCTGAAGCTTTCTTT.

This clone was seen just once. The CDR3: CASSIVGQGNTDTQYF. The CDR3 nucleotides are TGTGCCAGCAGTATAGTGGGACAGGGGAACACAGATACGCAGTATTTT. The gene calls are TRBV7-9 and TRBJ2-3; 10 bases agree with TRBD1. V shed 6 bases and J 2 bases; nucleotides not matched to a gene: 8. The length of the CDR3 is 16 residues. CDR1 and CDR2 (germline): SEHNR, FQNEAQ (reference sequence). Based on the CDR3 plus reference TRBV7-9 and TRBJ2-3, the full variable domain is DTGVSQNPRHKITKRGQNVTFRCDPISEHNRLYWYRQTLGQGPEFLTYFQNEAQLEKSRLLSDRFSAERPKGSFSTLEIQRTEQGDSAMYLCASSIVGQGNTDTQYFGPGTRLTVL.

The CDR3 here is CASSFRLAENTGELFF. CDR3 DNA: TGTGCCAGCAGCTTCCGACTAGCGGAGAACACCGGGGAGCTGTTTTTT. The chain is built from TRBV9 and TRBJ2-2, with TRBD2 matching over 9 bases. From germline, CDR1 is SGDLS and CDR2 YYNGEE. Germline trimming cut 4 bases from V and 1 base from J; bases unmatched to any gene: 5. The length of the CDR3 is 16 residues.

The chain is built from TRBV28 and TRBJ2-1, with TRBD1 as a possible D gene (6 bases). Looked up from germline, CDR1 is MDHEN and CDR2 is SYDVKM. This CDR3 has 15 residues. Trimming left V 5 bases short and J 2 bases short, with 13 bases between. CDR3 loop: CASSGTGPTYNEQFF. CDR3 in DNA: TGTGCCAGCAGTGGCACAGGGCCCACCTACAATGAGCAGTTCTTC.

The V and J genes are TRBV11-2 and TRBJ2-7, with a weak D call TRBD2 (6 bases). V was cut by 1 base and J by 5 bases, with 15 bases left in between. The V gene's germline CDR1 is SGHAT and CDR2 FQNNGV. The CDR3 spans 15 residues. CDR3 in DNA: TGTGCCAGCAGCTTAGTGTTAGGACTACCAAACGAGCAGTACTTC. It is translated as CASSLVLGLPNEQYF. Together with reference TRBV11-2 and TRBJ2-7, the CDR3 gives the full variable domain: EAGVAQSPRYKIIEKRQSVAFWCNPISGHATLYWYQQILGQGPKLLIQFQNNGVVDDSQLPKDRFSAERLKGVDSTLKIQPAKLEDSAVYLCASSLVLGLPNEQYFGPGTRLTVT.